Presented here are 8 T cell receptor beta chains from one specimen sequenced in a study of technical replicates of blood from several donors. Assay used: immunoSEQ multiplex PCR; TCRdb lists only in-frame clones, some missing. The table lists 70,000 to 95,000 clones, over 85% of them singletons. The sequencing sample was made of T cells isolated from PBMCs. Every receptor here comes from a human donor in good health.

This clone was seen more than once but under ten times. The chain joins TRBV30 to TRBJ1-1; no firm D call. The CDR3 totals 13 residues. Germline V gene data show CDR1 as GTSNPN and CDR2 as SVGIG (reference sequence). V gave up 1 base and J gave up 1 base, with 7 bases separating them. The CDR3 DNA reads TGTGCCTGGAGTGCGCAGGAGAACACTGAAGCTTTCTTT. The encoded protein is CAWSAQENTEAFF.

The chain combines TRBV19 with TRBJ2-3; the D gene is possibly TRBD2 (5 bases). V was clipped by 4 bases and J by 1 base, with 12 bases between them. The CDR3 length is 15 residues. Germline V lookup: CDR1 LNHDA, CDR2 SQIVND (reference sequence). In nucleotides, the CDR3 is TGTGCCAGTAGTAAACTAGATACTGGCACAGATACGCAGTATTTT. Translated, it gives CASSKLDTGTDTQYF.

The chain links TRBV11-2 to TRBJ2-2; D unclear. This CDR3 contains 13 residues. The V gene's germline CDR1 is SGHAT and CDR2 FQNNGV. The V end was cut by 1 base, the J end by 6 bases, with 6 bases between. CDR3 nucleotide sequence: TGTGCCAGCAGCTTAGTAGTTCCCGGGGAGCTGTTTTTT. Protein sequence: CASSLVVPGELFF. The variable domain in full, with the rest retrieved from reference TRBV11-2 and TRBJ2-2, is EAGVAQSPRYKIIEKRQSVAFWCNPISGHATLYWYQQILGQGPKLLIQFQNNGVVDDSQLPKDRFSAERLKGVDSTLKIQPAKLEDSAVYLCASSLVVPGELFFGEGSRLTVL.

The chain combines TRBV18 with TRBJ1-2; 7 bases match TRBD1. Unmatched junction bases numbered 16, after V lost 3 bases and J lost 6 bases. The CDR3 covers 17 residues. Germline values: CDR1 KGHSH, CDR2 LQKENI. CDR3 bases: TGTGCCAGCTCACCCAGTCGAAGCATTCAGACAGGGAATGGCTACACCTTC. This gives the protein CASSPSRSIQTGNGYTF.

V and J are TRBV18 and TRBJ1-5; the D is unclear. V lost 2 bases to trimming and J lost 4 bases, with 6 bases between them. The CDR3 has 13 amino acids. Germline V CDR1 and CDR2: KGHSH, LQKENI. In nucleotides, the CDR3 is TGTGCCAGCTCACCAGAAGCAAATCAGCCCCAGCATTTT. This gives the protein CASSPEANQPQHF.

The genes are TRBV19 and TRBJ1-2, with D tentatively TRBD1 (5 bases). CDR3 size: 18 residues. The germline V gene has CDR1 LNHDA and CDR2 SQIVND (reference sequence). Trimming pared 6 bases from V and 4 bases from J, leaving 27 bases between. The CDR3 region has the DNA TGTGCCAGTAGCAACCAAATGGGCACCCGGGCAGGGTCCTATGGCTACACCTTC. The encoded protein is CASSNQMGTRAGSYGYTF.

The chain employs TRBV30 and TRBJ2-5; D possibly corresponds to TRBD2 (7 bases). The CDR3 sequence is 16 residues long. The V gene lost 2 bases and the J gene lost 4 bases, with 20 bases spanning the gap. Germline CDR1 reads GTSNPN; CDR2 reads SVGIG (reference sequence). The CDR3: CAWSRGAQDTGETQYF. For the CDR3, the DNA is TGTGCCTGGAGTCGGGGGGCACAGGACACCGGAGAGACCCAGTACTTC.

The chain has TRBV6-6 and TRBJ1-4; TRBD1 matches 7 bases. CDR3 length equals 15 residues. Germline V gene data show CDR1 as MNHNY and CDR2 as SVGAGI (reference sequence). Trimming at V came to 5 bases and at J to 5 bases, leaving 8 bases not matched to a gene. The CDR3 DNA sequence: TGTGCCAGCAGTCGACCGGGACAGCCGAATGAAAAACTGTTTTTT. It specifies CASSRPGQPNEKLFF.